These 30 T cell receptor beta chains came from one sample sequenced in a study of Ad26.COV2.S vaccination and SARS-CoV-2 variants. This table comes from immunoSEQ multiplex PCR, and its TCRdb copy is limited to in-frame clones, with some not included. The sample has more than 300,000 clones, about 82% seen once. As for treatment: approximately 18 received Ad26.COV2.S at low or high dose, single or two shots; roughly five received placebo; per-sample allocation not given. It was on day 63 after the first vaccine or placebo injection that samples were taken. This specimen was peripheral blood, taken in a trial of Ad26.COV2.S vaccine versus placebo. These receptors originate from a person between 18 and 59 years old who received the Ad26.COV2.S COVID-19 vaccine or a placebo.

This clone was seen a handful of times. The chain has TRBV6-1 and TRBJ1-2; the match to TRBD1 covers 9 bases. The ends lost 1 base at V and 4 bases at J; junction bases unmatched: 4. Germline V gene lookup returns CDR1 MNHNS and CDR2 SASEGT. The CDR3 contains 15 residues. The CDR3 nucleotides are TGTGCCAGCAGTGAAGTCGGGGGACAGGGCTATGGCTACACCTTC. Amino acids: CASSEVGGQGYGYTF.

The chain carries TRBV9 and TRBJ1-1, with D maybe TRBD1 (5 bases). V lost 3 bases and J 1 base, leaving 16 bases between the germline ends. The CDR3 totals 16 residues. Germline lookup yields CDR1 SGDLS and CDR2 YYNGEE. The CDR3 nucleotides read TGTGCCAGCAGCGCGCCCGCCAGGGCCGGGAACACTGAAGCTTTCTTT. Protein sequence: CASSAPARAGNTEAFF.

This chain connects TRBV6-5 to TRBJ2-3, with unresolved D. Germline CDR1 is MNHEY and CDR2 is SVGAGI. The CDR3 consists of 13 residues. Trimming pared 6 bases from V and 0 bases from J, leaving 7 bases between. The CDR3 protein is CASSTPSTDTQYF. The CDR3 nucleotides are TGTGCCAGCAGCACCCCTAGCACAGATACGCAGTATTTT.

This clone has more than one count but fewer than ten. The CDR3 loop reads CASAPDSNYGYTF. CDR3 sequence (DNA): TGTGCCAGCGCCCCGGACAGCAACTATGGCTACACCTTC. V is TRBV2 and J is TRBJ1-2, with a possible D match to TRBD1 (6 bases). The CDR3 consists of 13 residues. The ends were cut back, 8 bases at V and 2 bases at J, with 12 bases in the middle. Germline CDR1 is SNHLY and CDR2 is FYNNEI.

The chain combines TRBV6-5 with TRBJ2-7; D tentatively reads TRBD1 or TRBD2 (5 bases each). This CDR3 has 13 residues. V shed 5 bases and J shed 4 bases, with 12 bases lying between them. CDR1 MNHEY and CDR2 SVGAGI come from the germline V gene. CDR3 region: CASSLGTLYEQYF. For the CDR3, the DNA is TGTGCCAGCAGTCTGGGGACCTTATACGAGCAGTACTTC.

This rearrangement joins TRBV27 to TRBJ1-1; weak D call: TRBD1 (5 bases). Germline values: CDR1 MNHEY, CDR2 SMNVEV (reference sequence). The V end was cut by 2 bases, the J end by 7 bases, with 11 bases between. The CDR3 covers 13 residues. CDR3 in DNA: TGTGCCAGCAGTTTAACGGGACCCGGTGAAGCTTTCTTT. It specifies CASSLTGPGEAFF.

The chain uses TRBV11-3 and TRBJ2-6; D is ambiguous. With 1 base removed from V and 0 bases from J, the gap between germline ends came to 4 bases. In germline, CDR1 is SGHNT, CDR2 YENEEA. CDR3 size: 15 residues. CDR3 bases: TGTGCCAGCAGCTTAGGGTCCTCTGGGGCCAACGTCCTGACTTTC. Its translation: CASSLGSSGANVLTF.

This chain uses TRBV5-1 with TRBJ2-1, with TRBD2 identical over 12 bases. The trim removed 4 bases at V and 4 bases at J, leaving 9 bases unmatched. This CDR3 contains 17 residues. Germline V lookup: CDR1 SGHRS, CDR2 YFSETQ. CDR3 bases: TGCGCCAGCAGCAAATCCCTACTAGCGGGGGGTTACAATGAGCAGTTCTTC. Translated: CASSKSLLAGGYNEQFF.

The V call is TRBV6-5, the J call TRBJ2-7, with 7 bases fitting TRBD1. The CDR3 runs to 14 residues. Germline values: CDR1 MNHEY, CDR2 SVGAGI. The ends lost 6 bases at V and 2 bases at J; junction bases unmatched: 7. Here the CDR3 DNA reads TGTGCCAGCAGCGCCCGGGACAGAGCCTACGAGCAGTACTTC. Translating gives CASSARDRAYEQYF.

This clone came up once. A junction boundary mismatches the germline segment, possibly from a read error. This chain uses TRBV19 with TRBJ1-5; 8 bases fit TRBD1. Germline V CDR1 and CDR2: LNHDA, SQIVND (reference sequence). The CDR3 contains 14 residues. The CDR3 here is CASSVDRGDQPQHF. CDR3 sequence (DNA): TGTGCCAGTAGTGTAGACAGGGGTGATCAGCCCCAGCATTTT. Complete variable domain (other parts from reference TRBV19 and TRBJ1-5): DGGITQSPKYLFRKEGQNVTLSCEQNLNHDAMYWYRQDPGQGLRLIYYSQIVNDFQKGDIAEGYSVSREKKESFPLTVTSAQKNPTAFYLCASSVDRGDQPQHFGDGTRLSIL.

The V call is TRBV14, the J call TRBJ1-2, with 10 bases that match TRBD1. CDR3 length equals 14 residues. Trimming cost V 7 bases and J 7 bases; bases outside gene matches: 9. CDR1 SGHDN and CDR2 FVKESK come from the germline V gene. CDR3 in amino acids: CASIMDRGGCGYTF. CDR3 bases: TGTGCCAGCATCATGGACAGGGGGGGGTGTGGCTACACCTTC. Full variable domain (outside the CDR3, taken from reference TRBV14 and TRBJ1-2): EAGVTQFPSHSVIEKGQTVTLRCDPISGHDNLYWYRRVMGKEIKFLLHFVKESKQDESGMPNNRFLAERTGGTYSTLKVQPAELEDSGVYFCASIMDRGGCGYTFGSGTRLTVV.

V gene TRBV5-4 combines with J gene TRBJ2-5, with 8 bases that match TRBD1. This CDR3 comprises 14 residues. V was clipped by 4 bases and J by 5 bases; unmatched bases: 7. CDR1 is SGHNT and CDR2 is YYREEE in the germline V gene (reference sequence). The chain's CDR3 is CASSPGQGRETQYF. CDR3 sequence (DNA): TGTGCCAGCAGCCCCGGACAGGGAAGGGAGACCCAGTACTTC.

The V and J genes are TRBV7-7 and TRBJ2-3, with TRBD2 matching over 7 bases. The germline V gene encodes CDR1 SSHAT and CDR2 FNYEAQ (reference sequence). CDR3 size: 15 residues. The CDR3 is CASATSAGLTDTQYF. The DNA of the CDR3 is TGTGCTAGTGCGACCTCAGCGGGACTCACAGATACGCAGTATTTT. Full variable domain (missing parts from reference TRBV7-7 and TRBJ2-3): GAGVSQSPRYKVTKRGQDVTLRCDPISSHATLYWYQQALGQGPEFLTYFNYEAQPDKSGLPSDRFSAERPEGSISTLTIQRTEQRDSAMYRCASATSAGLTDTQYFGPGTRLTVL.

V is TRBV11-2 and J is TRBJ1-2; D gene unclear. Germline loops: CDR1 SGHAT, CDR2 FQNNGV. The V and J ends lost 5 bases and 4 bases respectively, with 14 bases between them. The CDR3 sequence is 14 residues long. CDR3 in amino acids: CASSPNPAAYGYTF. The CDR3, as DNA: TGTGCCAGCAGCCCCAACCCGGCAGCCTATGGCTACACCTTC.

The J gene is TRBJ2-7, the V gene TRBV28; 7 bases match TRBD2. CDR1 and CDR2 from the germline V gene are MDHEN and SYDVKM. Losses at the gene ends were 5 bases for V and 4 bases for J; bases not matched to a gene: 14. The CDR3 is 16 amino acids. CDR3 nucleotides: TGTGCCAGCAGTCCCACGGGGCTACTAGCGACTTACGAGCAGTACTTC. The encoded protein is CASSPTGLLATYEQYF. The complete variable domain, with remaining parts taken from reference TRBV28 and TRBJ2-7, reads DVKVTQSSRYLVKRTGEKVFLECVQDMDHENMFWYRQDPGLGLRLIYFSYDVKMKEKGDIPEGYSVSREKKERFSLILESASTNQTSMYLCASSPTGLLATYEQYFGPGTRLTVT.

This chain uses TRBV9 with TRBJ1-4; D is undetermined. The V end lost 0 bases, the J end lost 5 bases, and 8 bases lay between the germline ends. In germline, CDR1 is SGDLS, CDR2 YYNGEE. CDR3 length: 14 amino acids. The CDR3 sequence: CASSVGQHNEKLFF. As DNA, the CDR3 is TGTGCCAGCAGCGTAGGGCAGCACAATGAAAAACTGTTTTTT.

The chain carries TRBV9 and TRBJ2-3, with 10 bases fitting TRBD2. There are 15 residues in the CDR3. Germline-derived CDR1 and CDR2 are SGDLS and YYNGEE. Trimming took 5 bases from V and 1 from J; bases not matched to a gene: 4. In nucleotides, the CDR3 is TGTGCCAGCAGTACTAGCGGGGCTCGCACAGATACGCAGTATTTT. It encodes CASSTSGARTDTQYF.

V usage is TRBV5-4 and J usage is TRBJ2-5; no clear D gene. Trimming took off 0 bases at V and 7 bases at J, with 7 bases between the two ends. The CDR3 sequence is 12 residues long. Germline V gives CDR1 SGHNT, CDR2 YYREEE (reference sequence). The CDR3 region has the DNA TGTGCCAGCAGCTTGGTTGCTGGGACCCAGTACTTC. Amino acid sequence: CASSLVAGTQYF.

This chain links TRBV27 with TRBJ1-2; possibly TRBD1 for D (5 bases). This CDR3 region has 14 residues. Looked up from germline, CDR1 is MNHEY and CDR2 is SMNVEV (reference sequence). V was trimmed by 6 bases and J by 8 bases, leaving 19 bases between them. The CDR3 region is CASRGEALLSGYTF. The CDR3 DNA follows: TGTGCCAGCAGGGGGGAGGCTCTCCTTAGCGGCTACACCTTC.

The CDR3 bases are TGTGCCAGCACTAAGGGACTAGCGGGGGGTAAAGAGACCCAGTACTTC. Its translation is CASTKGLAGGKETQYF. The rearrangement joins TRBV5-4 to TRBJ2-5, with 15 positions matching TRBD2. With 6 bases clipped from V and 3 bases from J, the junction kept 6 bases outside the gene matches. The germline gives CDR1 SGHNT, CDR2 YYREEE (reference sequence). This CDR3 spans 16 amino acids.

The V gene is TRBV10-3, the J gene TRBJ2-7; TRBD2 matches 9 bases. Germline-derived CDR1 and CDR2 are ENHRY and SYGVKD. This CDR3 region has 16 residues. Unmatched junction bases numbered 9, after V lost 6 bases and J lost 0 bases. As DNA, the CDR3 is TGTGCCATCAGCGATCCTAGCGGGATAACCTCCTACGAGCAGTACTTC. Encoded protein: CAISDPSGITSYEQYF.

J is TRBJ2-7 and V is TRBV3-1 (or the pseudogene TRBV3-2); 12 nucleotides match TRBD1. Germline lookup yields CDR1 LGHDT and CDR2 YNNKEL (reference sequence). V lost 3 bases, J lost 9 bases, and 12 bases stayed unmatched. CDR3 length: 16 amino acids. The CDR3 region is CASSQGSGTGGRGQYF. In DNA, the CDR3 is TGTGCCAGCAGCCAGGGGTCCGGGACAGGGGGCAGGGGGCAGTACTTC.

A note on this clone: One end of the junction does not line up with germline, which may come from a read error. The gene calls are TRBV2 and TRBJ1-1; D is perhaps TRBD1 (6 bases). The germline gives CDR1 SNHLY, CDR2 FYNNEI. The CDR3 covers 14 residues. This chain's CDR3 is CASKVGQTNTEAFF. CDR3 nucleotide sequence: TGTGCAAGCAAAGTCGGACAGACGAACACTGAAGCTTTCTTT.

This chain uses TRBV6-1 with TRBJ2-7; either TRBD1 or TRBD2 may fit D (7 bases each). Germline lookup yields CDR1 MNHNS and CDR2 SASEGT. This CDR3 has 15 residues. With 1 base removed from V and 3 bases from J, the gap between germline ends came to 13 bases. In nucleotides, the CDR3 is TGTGCCAGCAGTGAAGAGGGAGGGGGCAACTACGAGCAGTACTTC. It specifies CASSEEGGGNYEQYF.

This chain joins TRBV3-1 (or the pseudogene TRBV3-2) and TRBJ1-3; D unclear. The CDR3 totals 15 residues. Germline CDR1 LGHDT, CDR2 YNNKEL (reference sequence). Trimming removed 1 base at V and 0 bases at J, with 7 bases between. CDR3 residues: CASSQGRSSGNTIYF. In DNA form, the CDR3 reads TGTGCCAGCAGCCAAGGGCGGAGCTCTGGAAACACCATATATTTT.

This clone appeared a single time. This chain uses TRBV5-5 with TRBJ1-3; D not resolved. Germline V gives CDR1 SGHKS, CDR2 YYEKEE (reference sequence). Trimming pared 0 bases from V and 2 bases from J, leaving 3 bases between. This CDR3 contains 13 residues. Here the CDR3 reads CASSLGPGNTIYF. CDR3 bases: TGTGCCAGCAGCTTGGGGCCTGGAAACACCATATATTTT.

J is TRBJ2-3 and V is TRBV7-8; tentative D call: TRBD1 (6 bases). The CDR3 is 18 amino acids. Looked up from germline, CDR1 is SGHVS and CDR2 is FQNEAQ. V lost 1 base, J lost 6 bases, and 23 bases lay in between. CDR3 protein: CASSLGSWGHSDRDTQYF. The CDR3 DNA sequence: TGTGCCAGCAGCTTAGGGAGTTGGGGACACTCCGACCGGGATACGCAGTATTTT.

The chain carries TRBV28 and TRBJ1-2, with TRBD1 identical over 8 bases. The CDR3 covers 15 residues. V lost 6 bases to trimming and J lost 6 bases; unmatched junction nucleotides: 12. The germline V gene has CDR1 MDHEN and CDR2 SYDVKM. The CDR3 nucleotides read TGTGCCAGCAGAGTCTCCAGGGGGCAAATCGATGGCTACACCTTC. It codes for CASRVSRGQIDGYTF.

The chain employs TRBV28 and TRBJ1-1; no firm D call. Looked up from germline, CDR1 is MDHEN and CDR2 is SYDVKM. The CDR3 length is 13 residues. V was clipped by 7 bases and J by 4 bases, with 13 bases between them. The CDR3 reads CASIPPLVTEAFF. The CDR3 nucleotides read TGTGCCAGCATTCCCCCCCTGGTCACTGAAGCTTTCTTT.

The gene calls are TRBV28 and TRBJ2-3, with D unclear. CDR1 and CDR2 from the germline V gene are MDHEN and SYDVKM. This CDR3 comprises 14 residues. Trimming removed 3 bases from V and 4 bases from J, with 11 bases in between. CDR3 sequence: CASSFSYDADTQYF. CDR3 sequence (DNA): TGTGCCAGCAGTTTTTCGTACGACGCAGATACGCAGTATTTT.